This TCR beta chain derives from a study of CD8 T cells in ankylosing spondylitis. This clonotype was recorded many times. Its antigen is unknown. The germline V gene encodes CDR1 DFQATT and CDR2 SNEGSKA (reference sequence). The CDR3 extends over 15 amino acids. Trimming pared 6 bases from V and 0 bases from J, leaving 16 bases between. Study results and caveats: It appeared that ankylosing spondylitis blood was characterized by a TCR beta motif of fewer than ten highly homologous variants.

TCRdb passed the 5' RACE reads through MiXCR, listing each CDR3 protein once. The data show 500,000 to 650,000 distinct CDR3 sequences, over 4% seen once. The V and J genes are TRBV20-1 and TRBJ2-3; D possibly uses TRBD1 or TRBD2 (6 bases each). Material: blood, either unsorted or a sorted T cell fraction (not recorded which). The TCR was taken from a male donor with ankylosing spondylitis. In DNA form, the CDR3 reads TGCAGTGCCCTGGCGAGGGGGGTTAGCACAGATACGCAGTATTTT. Its protein product is CSALARGVSTDTQYF.